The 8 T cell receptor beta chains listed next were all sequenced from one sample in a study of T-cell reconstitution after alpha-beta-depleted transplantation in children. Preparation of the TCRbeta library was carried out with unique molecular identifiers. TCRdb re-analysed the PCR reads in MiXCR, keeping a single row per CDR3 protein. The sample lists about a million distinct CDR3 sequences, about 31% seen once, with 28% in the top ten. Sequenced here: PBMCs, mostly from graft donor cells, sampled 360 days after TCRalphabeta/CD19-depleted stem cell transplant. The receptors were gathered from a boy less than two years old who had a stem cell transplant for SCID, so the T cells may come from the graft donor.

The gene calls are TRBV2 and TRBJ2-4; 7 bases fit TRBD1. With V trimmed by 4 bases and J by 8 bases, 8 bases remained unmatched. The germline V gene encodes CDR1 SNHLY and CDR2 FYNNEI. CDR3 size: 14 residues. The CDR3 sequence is CASSGTGVMDIQYF. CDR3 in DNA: TGTGCCAGCAGTGGGACAGGTGTCATGGACATTCAGTACTTC.

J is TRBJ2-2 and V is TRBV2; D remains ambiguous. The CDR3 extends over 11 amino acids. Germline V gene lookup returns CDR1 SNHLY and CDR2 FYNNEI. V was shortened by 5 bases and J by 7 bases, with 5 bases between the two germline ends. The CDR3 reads CASSWSGELFF. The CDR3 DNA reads TGTGCCAGCAGTTGGAGCGGGGAGCTGTTTTTT.

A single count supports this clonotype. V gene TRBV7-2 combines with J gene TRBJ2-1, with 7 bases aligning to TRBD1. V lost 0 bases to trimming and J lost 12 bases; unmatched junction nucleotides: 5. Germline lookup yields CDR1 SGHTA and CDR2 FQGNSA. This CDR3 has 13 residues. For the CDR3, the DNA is TGTGCCAGCAGCTTAGCAGGGGGCCCTGGGCAGTTCTTC. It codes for CASSLAGGPGQFF.

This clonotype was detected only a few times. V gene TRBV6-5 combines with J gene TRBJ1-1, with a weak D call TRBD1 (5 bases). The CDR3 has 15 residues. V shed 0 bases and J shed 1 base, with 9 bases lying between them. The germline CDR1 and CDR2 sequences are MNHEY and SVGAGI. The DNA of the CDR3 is TGTGCCAGCAGTTACTCCGGGGGGAGGAACACTGAAGCTTTCTTT. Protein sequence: CASSYSGGRNTEAFF.

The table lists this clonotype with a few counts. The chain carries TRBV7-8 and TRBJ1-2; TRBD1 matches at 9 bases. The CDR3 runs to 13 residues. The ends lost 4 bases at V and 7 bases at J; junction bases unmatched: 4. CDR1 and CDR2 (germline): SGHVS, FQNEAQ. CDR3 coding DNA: TGTGCCAGCAGCTGGGGACAGGGTGTTGGCTACACCTTC. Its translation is CASSWGQGVGYTF.

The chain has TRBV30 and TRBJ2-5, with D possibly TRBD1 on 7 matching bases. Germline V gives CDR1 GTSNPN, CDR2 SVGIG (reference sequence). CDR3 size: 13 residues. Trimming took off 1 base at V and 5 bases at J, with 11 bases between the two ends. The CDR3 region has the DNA TGTGCCTGGAGTGGGTCAGGGGGGGAGACCCAGTACTTC. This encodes CAWSGSGGETQYF. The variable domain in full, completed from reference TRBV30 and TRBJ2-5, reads SQTIHQWPATLVQPVGSPLSLECTVEGTSNPNLYWYRQAAGRGLQLLFYSVGIGQISSEVPQNLSASRPQDRQFILSSKKLLLSDSGFYLCAWSGSGGETQYFGPGTRLLVL.

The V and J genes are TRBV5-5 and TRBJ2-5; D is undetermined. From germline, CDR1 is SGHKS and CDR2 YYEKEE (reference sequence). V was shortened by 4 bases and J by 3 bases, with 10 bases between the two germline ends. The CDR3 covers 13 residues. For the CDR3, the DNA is TGTGCCAGCAGCCACCCCTCCAAAGAGACCCAGTACTTC. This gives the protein CASSHPSKETQYF.

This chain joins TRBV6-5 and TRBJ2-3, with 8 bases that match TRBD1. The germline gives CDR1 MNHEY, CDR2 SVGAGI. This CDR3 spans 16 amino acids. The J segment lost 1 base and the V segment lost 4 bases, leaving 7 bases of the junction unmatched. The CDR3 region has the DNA TGTGCCAGCAGTTCCCCTGGCAGGGGGCGCACAGATACGCAGTATTTT. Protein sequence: CASSSPGRGRTDTQYF.